This T cell receptor beta chain originates from a study of blood T cells in healthy people across ages. Combining a sample-barcoded 5' primer with a J-beta primer mix, a second PCR ran for roughly 7 to 11 cycles. A single record per CDR3 protein comes from TCRdb applying MiXCR to the 5' RACE reads. Altogether about 1,400,000 distinct CDR3 sequences are present, approximately 59% being singletons, with the ten largest covering roughly 7%. General observations from the study: Per million T cells, TCR beta diversity dropped about linearly as age rose.

In the case of this clonotype: The antigen is undetermined.

CDR1 and CDR2 from the germline V gene are SNHLY and FYNNEI. The CDR3 is made up of 15 amino acids. V was clipped by 6 bases and J by 2 bases; unmatched bases: 4. This receptor was identified in a man aged 18 to 29 in good health. J is TRBJ2-1 and V is TRBV2; 10 positions agree with TRBD1. The sample taken for sequencing was blood. The chain's CDR3 is CASRSDRGPYNEQFF. The CDR3 DNA sequence: TGTGCCAGCAGGTCAGACAGGGGGCCCTACAATGAGCAGTTCTTC.